This record concerns one TCR beta chain sequence. The target of this receptor is not known. No base qualities exist here, and no much larger clone lies one base off it. V is clipped by 11 bases and J by 6 bases, and the sequence between their germline boundaries is 17 bases long. The germline V gene provides CDR1 SNHLY and CDR2 FYNNEI. The CDR3 numbers 12 residues from cysteine through phenylalanine. Just CDR3 DNA is preserved here, 36 bases in frame from base 1. These data originate in a study of blood T cell repertoires in COVID-19 (dated by TCRdb to the early 2020s). Regarding the complete study: The collaborator samples originated in the United States, Italy and Spain and spanned the acute and convalescent phases of COVID-19. The material from the prospective study consisted of cDNA or gDNA derived from T cells, B-cell-depleted T cells, or PBMCs. Deeply sampled blood TCRbeta repertoires from subjects exposed to, actively infected with, or recovered from COVID-19 were included in the dataset. A freely available public database, intended as a resource for researchers studying the immune response to SARS-CoV-2, is where the repertoires were released. Samples were obtained from the ongoing ImmuneRACE study (first 160 participants) and from about 1,300 subjects provided by 6 global collaborators. Sample metadata almost always included a de-identified subject ID, COVID-19 status, age in years and sex. HLA class I and class II types, where available, came from metadata supplied by the sample provider rather than from assay-based typing. Points the paper makes about the study in general: How much clinical and demographic metadata was included differed by source and by participant, and the metadata was provided uncurated.

Each collaborating institution followed its own protocols to collect whole blood in K2EDTA tubes. Collaborator samples were shipped for TCRbeta analysis as frozen whole blood, isolated PBMCs, or DNA extracted from either sample type. TCRbeta CDR3 regions were amplified from genomic DNA using the immunoSEQ Assay, a bias-controlled multiplex PCR. In the original analysis: The number of nucleated cells in each sample was estimated by amplification of reference gene primers within the assay. To quantify the absolute abundance of each unique TCRbeta CDR3 rearrangement, sequence reads were collapsed and filtered. For each sample, productive Simpson clonality was calculated as the square root of Simpson's diversity index across productive rearrangements. TCRdb holds this immuneACCESS table with in-frame rearrangements only. Some clones are missing; in checked studies, unresolved V genes explain under half, and the rest has no known cause. The V and J calls and clone size are taken from that table; D and trimming were inferred from the DNA. This sample comprises about 210,000 clones, about 90% of them detected only once. Jointly, the top ten make up about 1.3% of the sample.

The sequence was collected from a man aged 25-45 years with acute or convalescent COVID-19. The material sequenced was peripheral blood. The chain employs TRBV2 and TRBJ2-7; perhaps TRBD2 is the D gene, with 6 bases matching. The CDR3 has the sequence CAVSKGDSEQYF. The DNA sequence is TGTGCCGTTTCGAAAGGGGACTCCGAGCAGTACTTC.